What follows is one T cell receptor (beta chain) and its context. CDR3 size: 11 residues. From germline, CDR1 is SNHLY and CDR2 FYNNEI. Trimming took 5 bases from V and 8 from J, leaving 9 bases between them. This specimen belongs to a study of blood T cell repertoires in COVID-19. About the study: Samples representing acute and convalescent COVID-19 were sourced from the United States, Italy and Spain. Sample material is recorded as cDNA or gDNA derived from T cells, B-cell-depleted T cells, or PBMCs.

Per the authors' pipeline: Amplification of reference gene primers was used by the study to estimate nucleated cell counts. Some clones are missing from TCRdb's copy, which holds only in-frame ones; the method was immunoSEQ multiplex PCR. For V, J and clone size, that table is used; D and trimming come from the DNA. The data show 100,000 or so clones, with 70% to 90% seen just once and 2% to 2.5% held by the top ten. This rearrangement joins TRBV2 to TRBJ1-1; D gene ambiguous. This TCR was recovered from a man over 45 with active COVID-19. Input material: peripheral blood. CDR3 nucleotides: TGTGCCAGCAGTACCTGGGCCGAAGCTTTCTTT. Protein product: CASSTWAEAFF.